These 13 T cell receptor beta chains share one sample of origin, sequenced in a study of beta chain features in type 1 diabetes. Study-level findings and limits: All four CD4+ subsets from Type 1 diabetes patients carried moderately but significantly shorter TCRB CDR3s.

These receptors' targets are unknown. Reverse transcribing all isolated RNA meant expressed TCRB transcripts were sequenced. Assay: immunoSEQ multiplex PCR; the TCRdb copy retains only in-frame clones and omits some. The data contain around 600,000 clones, about an eighth of them seen just once; the ten biggest clones take up more than 0.095%. The sequencing input was naive CD4+ T cells from blood. Every receptor here comes from a young man with type 1 diabetes.

This chain links TRBV7-9 with TRBJ1-2, with 9 nucleotides matching TRBD1. The CDR3 consists of 15 residues. CDR1 and CDR2 from the germline V gene are SEHNR and FQNEAQ (reference sequence). The trim removed 6 bases at V and 4 bases at J, leaving 9 bases unmatched. Here the CDR3 reads CASSYTGGEGYGYTF. In DNA, the CDR3 is TGTGCCAGCAGTTATACAGGGGGCGAGGGCTATGGCTACACCTTC.

The V gene is TRBV2, the J gene TRBJ1-3, with D possibly matching TRBD1 (5 bases). The germline CDR1 and CDR2 sequences are SNHLY and FYNNEI. The V and J ends lost 6 bases and 0 bases respectively, with 9 bases between them. This CDR3 is 14 amino acids long. Here the CDR3 reads CASSQTVSGNTIYF. CDR3 in DNA: TGTGCCAGCAGCCAGACAGTCTCTGGAAACACCATATATTTT.

DNA for the CDR3: TGCGCCAGCAGCTTTCCGGGACAAAATAGTCCCTACGAGCAGTACTTC. Its translation: CASSFPGQNSPYEQYF. The rearrangement joins TRBV5-1 to TRBJ2-7; D is perhaps TRBD1 (6 bases). Germline loops: CDR1 SGHRS, CDR2 YFSETQ. The length of the CDR3 is 16 residues. V lost 2 bases and J lost 2, with 17 bases in between.

This chain uses TRBV30 with TRBJ1-5, with D possibly TRBD1 on 5 matching bases. V lost 0 bases, J lost 4 bases, and 10 bases lay in between. CDR3 length equals 14 residues. In germline, CDR1 is GTSNPN, CDR2 SVGIG (reference sequence). CDR3 DNA: TGTGCCTGGAGTGTCGTGACAGAAAATCAGCCCCAGCATTTT. Amino acids: CAWSVVTENQPQHF.

The V gene is TRBV7-9, the J gene TRBJ1-2, with TRBD1 matching over 7 bases. Germline V gene sequence: CDR1 SEHNR, CDR2 FQNEAQ (reference sequence). CDR3 length: 15 amino acids. V lost 5 bases, J lost 6 bases, and 12 bases stayed unmatched. The CDR3: CASSRWADRVNGYTF. For the CDR3, the DNA is TGTGCCAGCAGCCGCTGGGCTGACAGGGTGAATGGCTACACCTTC.

CDR3 sequence (DNA): TGTGCCAGCTCTGCCCGGGACAGGGACTACGAGCAGTACTTC. It codes for CASSARDRDYEQYF. The chain carries TRBV6-5 and TRBJ2-7, with 9 bases lining up with TRBD1. Germline assignment: CDR1 MNHEY and CDR2 SVGAGI. The CDR3 contains 14 residues. J lost 3 bases, V lost 8 bases, and 8 bases had no gene match.

This chain links TRBV7-9 with TRBJ2-1; D unclear. The CDR3 spans 17 residues. The germline CDR1 and CDR2 sequences are SEHNR and FQNEAQ (reference sequence). V lost 0 bases and J 2 bases, leaving 14 bases between the germline ends. CDR3 region: CASSLAIAGVAYNEQFF. The DNA for the CDR3 is TGTGCCAGCAGCTTAGCGATCGCAGGCGTAGCCTACAATGAGCAGTTCTTC.

The V and J genes are TRBV4-3 and TRBJ1-1; possible D gene TRBD1, 5 bases. V was cut by 1 base and J by 3 bases, with 15 bases left in between. Germline CDR1 reads LGHNA; CDR2 reads YSLEER. The CDR3 runs 16 residues. The CDR3 DNA reads TGCGCCAGCAGCCAAGTCCAGGGACGGGGATACACTGAAGCTTTCTTT. It encodes CASSQVQGRGYTEAFF.

As to this clone: Other DNA sequences from this sample encode an identical CDR3 as well. V and J are TRBV4-3 and TRBJ1-5; no reliable D call. In germline, CDR1 is LGHNA, CDR2 YSLEER. V lost 0 bases to trimming and J lost 7 bases, with 7 bases between them. The CDR3 length is 13 residues. The CDR3, as DNA: TGCGCCAGCAGCCAAGACCTTGGACAGCCCCAGCATTTT. This sequence encodes CASSQDLGQPQHF.

The chain carries TRBV6-5 and TRBJ2-7, with D perhaps matching TRBD1 (5 bases). The CDR3 loop spans 15 amino acids. CDR1 is MNHEY, CDR2 SVGAGI, per germline. V lost 2 bases and J lost 2, with 13 bases in between. The DNA for the CDR3 is TGTGCCAGCAGTTACGGCGACAGCGACCCCTACGAGCAGTACTTC. Translating gives CASSYGDSDPYEQYF.

This chain uses TRBV6-5 with TRBJ2-4; D unresolved. The V end was cut by 10 bases, the J end by 5 bases, with 15 bases between. Germline V CDR1 and CDR2: MNHEY, SVGAGI. The CDR3 has 13 residues. For the CDR3, the DNA is TGTGCCACCACCCTAGGACGGGAAAACATTCAGTACTTC. This sequence encodes CATTLGRENIQYF.

This clone was counted only a few times. The chain has TRBV5-1 and TRBJ2-5; 7 nucleotides line up with TRBD1. The CDR3 sequence is 14 residues long. Per the germline V gene, CDR1 is SGHRS and CDR2 is YFSETQ. V lost 4 bases to trimming and J lost 4 bases; unmatched junction nucleotides: 7. CDR3: CASSLRQGRETQYF. CDR3 bases: TGCGCCAGCAGCCTACGACAGGGAAGAGAGACCCAGTACTTC.

This clone was seen a handful of times. The gene calls are TRBV18 and TRBJ1-1, with 12 bases aligning to TRBD1. CDR1 KGHSH and CDR2 LQKENI come from the germline V gene. V was clipped by 3 bases and J by 7 bases; unmatched bases: 6. This CDR3 is built from 15 residues. CDR3 amino acids: CASSPRDRGPGEAFF. Here the CDR3 DNA reads TGTGCCAGCTCACCCCGGGACAGGGGGCCCGGTGAAGCTTTCTTT.